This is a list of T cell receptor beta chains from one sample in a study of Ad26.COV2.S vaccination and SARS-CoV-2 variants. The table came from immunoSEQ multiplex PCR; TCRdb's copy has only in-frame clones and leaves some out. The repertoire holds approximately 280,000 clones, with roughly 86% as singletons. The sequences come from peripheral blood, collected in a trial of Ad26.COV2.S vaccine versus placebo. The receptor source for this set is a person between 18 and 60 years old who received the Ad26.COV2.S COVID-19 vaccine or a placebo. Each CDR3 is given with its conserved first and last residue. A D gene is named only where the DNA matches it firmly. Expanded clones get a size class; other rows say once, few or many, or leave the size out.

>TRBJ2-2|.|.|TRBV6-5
CASSPQIQGPGELFF
TGTGCCAGCAGCCCGCAAATACAGGGACCCGGGGAGCTGTTTTTT
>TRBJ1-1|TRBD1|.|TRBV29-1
CSVTRGTGNTEAFF
TGCAGCGTAACAAGGGGGACAGGGAACACTGAAGCTTTCTTT
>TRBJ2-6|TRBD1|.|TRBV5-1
CASSLTGGNYLAGANVLTF
TGCGCCAGCAGCTTGACAGGGGGAAATTATCTCGCCGGGGCCAACGTCCTGACTTTC
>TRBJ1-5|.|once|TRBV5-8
CASSLRGNQPQHF
TGTGCCAGCAGCTTGCGCGGCAATCAGCCCCAGCATTTT
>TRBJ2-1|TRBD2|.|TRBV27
CASSLRGLGNNEQFF
TGTGCCAGCAGTCTCCGGGGACTAGGAAACAATGAGCAGTTCTTC
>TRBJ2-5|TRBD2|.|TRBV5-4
CASSRGLAGSSQETQYF
TGTGCCAGCAGCCGAGGACTAGCGGGGAGCTCCCAAGAGACCCAGTACTTC
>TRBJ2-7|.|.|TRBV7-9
CASGPYEQYF
TGTGCCAGCGGTCCTTACGAGCAGTACTTC
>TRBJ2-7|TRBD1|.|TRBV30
CAWSVGWGQASYEQYF
TGTGCCTGGAGTGTAGGTTGGGGACAGGCCTCCTACGAGCAGTACTTC
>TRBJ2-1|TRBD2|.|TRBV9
CASSVVGTSGNNEQFF
TGTGCCAGCAGCGTAGTGGGGACTAGCGGCAACAATGAGCAGTTCTTC
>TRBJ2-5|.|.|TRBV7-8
CASSGTLQETQYF
TGTGCCAGCAGCGGGACTTTACAAGAGACCCAGTACTTC
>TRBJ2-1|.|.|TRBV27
CASSLGLANHNEQFF
TGTGCCAGCAGTTTAGGGCTAGCTAATCACAATGAGCAGTTCTTC
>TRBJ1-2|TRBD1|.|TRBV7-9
CASSQTGFYGYTF
TGTGCCAGCAGCCAGACAGGGTTCTATGGCTACACCTTC